This entry concerns a single T cell receptor (beta chain). Authors' methods: The authors estimated nucleated cell counts from reference gene primer amplification. The repertoire was sequenced with immunoSEQ multiplex PCR; TCRdb's copy has only in-frame clones and lacks some. The V and J calls and clone size were taken over from that table, and D and trimming were inferred from the DNA. The sample consists of 170,000 or so clones, 88% of them appearing once. The data are from a study of blood T cell repertoires in COVID-19. Study-level background: Both acute and convalescent COVID-19 samples were obtained from the United States, Italy and Spain. T cells, B-cell-depleted T cells, or PBMCs provided the cDNA or gDNA that served as material.

All recovered Cohort 3 donors got two negative PCRs, got clearance, or saw symptom resolution. The germline V gene encodes CDR1 KGHSH and CDR2 LQKENI. The V end was cut by 2 bases, the J end by 0 bases, with 4 bases between. This CDR3 has 13 residues. The chain links TRBV18 to TRBJ1-2; D remains unclear. The source material was PBMCs or T cells enriched from blood (not recorded which). The receptor was isolated from a woman aged 50 to 60 who had recovered from COVID-19. The CDR3 loop is CASSPTANYGYTF. DNA of the CDR3: TGTGCCAGCTCACCAACAGCTAACTATGGCTACACCTTC. Based on the CDR3 plus reference TRBV18 and TRBJ1-2, the full variable domain is NAGVMQNPRHLVRRRGQEARLRCSPMKGHSHVYWYRQLPEEGLKFMVYLQKENIIDESGMPKERFSAEFPKEGPSILRIQQVVRGDSAAYFCASSPTANYGYTFGSGTRLTVV.